This T cell receptor beta chain was recorded in a study of blood T cell repertoires in COVID-19. Looking at the study overall: Samples came from the United States, Italy and Spain, spanning acute and convalescent COVID-19.

As originally analysed: Using reference gene primer amplification, nucleated cell counts were estimated. Sequenced by immunoSEQ multiplex PCR; TCRdb stores in-frame clones only, minus some. For V, J and clone size, that table is used; D and trimming come from the DNA. The repertoire holds 250,000 to 400,000 clones, around nine tenths seen once, with approximately 5.2% in the top ten. The participants were between roughly 18 and 89 years old and came from roughly 25 US areas. Two negative PCRs, clearance, or symptom resolution had been documented for recovered Cohort 3 donors. Germline V CDR1 and CDR2: KGHSH, LQKENI. V was clipped by 3 bases and J by 3 bases; unmatched bases: 4. This CDR3 comprises 15 residues.

The sequencing sample was made of PBMCs or T cells enriched from blood (not recorded which). The origin of this receptor is a man in his sixties who had recovered from COVID-19. V and J are TRBV18 and TRBJ2-5, with TRBD2 matching over 10 bases. The CDR3 DNA follows: TGTGCCAGCTCACCCCCTAGCGGGAGAGAAGAGACCCAGTACTTC. The encoded protein is CASSPPSGREETQYF.